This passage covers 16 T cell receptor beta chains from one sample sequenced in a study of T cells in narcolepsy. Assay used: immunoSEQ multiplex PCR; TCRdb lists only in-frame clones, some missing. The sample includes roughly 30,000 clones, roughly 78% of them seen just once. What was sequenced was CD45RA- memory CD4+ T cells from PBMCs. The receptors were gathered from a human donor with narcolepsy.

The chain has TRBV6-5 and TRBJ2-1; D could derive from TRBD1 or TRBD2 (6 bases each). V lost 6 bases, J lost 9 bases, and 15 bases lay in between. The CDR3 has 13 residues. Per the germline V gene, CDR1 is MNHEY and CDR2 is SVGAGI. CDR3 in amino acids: CASSRRGDTEQFF. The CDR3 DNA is TGTGCCAGCAGCCGGAGGGGGGACACTGAGCAGTTCTTC.

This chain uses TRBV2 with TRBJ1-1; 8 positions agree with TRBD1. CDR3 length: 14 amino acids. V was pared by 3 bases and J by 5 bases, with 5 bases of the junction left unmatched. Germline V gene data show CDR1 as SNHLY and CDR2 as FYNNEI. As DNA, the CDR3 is TGTGCCAGCAGTGATCAGGGGGCGCGAACTGAAGCTTTCTTT. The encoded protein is CASSDQGARTEAFF.

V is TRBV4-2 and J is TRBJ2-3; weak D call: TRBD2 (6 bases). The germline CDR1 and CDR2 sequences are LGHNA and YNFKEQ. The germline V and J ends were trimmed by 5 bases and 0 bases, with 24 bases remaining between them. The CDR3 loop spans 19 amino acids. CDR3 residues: CASSLGTPRRPLSTDTQYF. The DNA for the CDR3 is TGTGCCAGCAGCTTGGGGACTCCAAGGCGCCCCCTGAGCACAGATACGCAGTATTTT.

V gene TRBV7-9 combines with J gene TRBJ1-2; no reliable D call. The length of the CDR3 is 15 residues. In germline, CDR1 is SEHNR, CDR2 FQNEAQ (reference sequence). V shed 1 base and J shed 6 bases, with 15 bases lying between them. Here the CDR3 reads CASSLVSGFENGYTF. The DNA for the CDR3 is TGTGCCAGCAGCTTAGTGAGTGGGTTCGAGAATGGCTACACCTTC.

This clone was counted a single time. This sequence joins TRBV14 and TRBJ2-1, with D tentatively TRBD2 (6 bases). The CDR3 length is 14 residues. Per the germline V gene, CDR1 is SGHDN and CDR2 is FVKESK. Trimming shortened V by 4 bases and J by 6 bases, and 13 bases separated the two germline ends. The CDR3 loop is CASSLRRGPNEQFF. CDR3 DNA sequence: TGTGCCAGCAGCCTCCGGCGGGGACCCAATGAGCAGTTCTTC.

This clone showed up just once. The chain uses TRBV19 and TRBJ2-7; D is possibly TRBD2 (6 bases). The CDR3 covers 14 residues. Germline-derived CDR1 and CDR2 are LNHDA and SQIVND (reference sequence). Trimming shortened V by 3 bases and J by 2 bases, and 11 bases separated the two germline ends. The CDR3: CASSIRGYTYEQYF. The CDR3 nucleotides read TGTGCCAGTAGTATCCGGGGGTACACCTACGAGCAGTACTTC.

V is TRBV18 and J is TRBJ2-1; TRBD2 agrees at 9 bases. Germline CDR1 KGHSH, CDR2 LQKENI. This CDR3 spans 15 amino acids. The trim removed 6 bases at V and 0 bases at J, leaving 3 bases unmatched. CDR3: CASSGLASSYNEQFF. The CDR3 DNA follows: TGTGCCAGCTCGGGACTAGCCAGCTCCTACAATGAGCAGTTCTTC.

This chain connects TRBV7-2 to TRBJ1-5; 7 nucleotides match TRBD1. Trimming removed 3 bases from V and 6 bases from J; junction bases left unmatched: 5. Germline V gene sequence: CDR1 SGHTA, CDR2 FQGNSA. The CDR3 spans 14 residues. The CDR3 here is CASSLAGGPQPQHF. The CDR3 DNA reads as TGTGCCAGCAGCTTGGCAGGGGGGCCTCAGCCCCAGCATTTT.

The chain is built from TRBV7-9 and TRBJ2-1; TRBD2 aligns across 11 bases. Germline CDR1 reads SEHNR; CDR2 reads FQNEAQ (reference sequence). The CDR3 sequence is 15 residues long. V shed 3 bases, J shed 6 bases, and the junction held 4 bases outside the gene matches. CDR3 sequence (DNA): TGTGCCAGCAGCTTGGACGGACTAGCGGGCAATGAGCAGTTCTTC. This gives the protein CASSLDGLAGNEQFF.

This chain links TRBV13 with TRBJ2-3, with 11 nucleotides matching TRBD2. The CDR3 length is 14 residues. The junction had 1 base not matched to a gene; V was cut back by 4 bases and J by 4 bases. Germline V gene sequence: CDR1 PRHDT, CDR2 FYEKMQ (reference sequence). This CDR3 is CASSYSGGADTQYF. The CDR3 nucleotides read TGTGCCAGCAGCTATAGCGGGGGGGCAGATACGCAGTATTTT.

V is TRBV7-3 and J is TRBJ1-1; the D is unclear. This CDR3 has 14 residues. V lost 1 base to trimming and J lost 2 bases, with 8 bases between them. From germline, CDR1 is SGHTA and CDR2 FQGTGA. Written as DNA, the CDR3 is TGTGCCAGCAGCTTAATCGGGGATAACACTGAAGCTTTCTTT. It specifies CASSLIGDNTEAFF.

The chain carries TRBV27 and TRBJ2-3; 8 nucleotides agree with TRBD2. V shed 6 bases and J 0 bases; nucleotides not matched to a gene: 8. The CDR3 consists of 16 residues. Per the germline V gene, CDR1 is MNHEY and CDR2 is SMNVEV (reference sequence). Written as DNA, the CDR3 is TGTGCCAGCAGCCTTGCCGGGACTAGAAGCACAGATACGCAGTATTTT. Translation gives CASSLAGTRSTDTQYF.

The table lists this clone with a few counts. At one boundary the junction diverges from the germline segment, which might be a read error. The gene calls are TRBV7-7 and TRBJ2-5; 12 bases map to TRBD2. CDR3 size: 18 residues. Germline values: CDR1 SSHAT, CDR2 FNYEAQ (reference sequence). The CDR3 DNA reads TGTGCTAGCAGCTTTGGTCAGGCTAGCGGGAGGGCCCGGGAGACCCAGTACTTC. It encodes CASSFGQASGRARETQYF.

The CDR3: CASSQGVFVTEAFF. The CDR3 DNA reads as TGTGCCAGCAGCCAGGGAGTGTTTGTCACTGAAGCTTTCTTT. The chain uses TRBV9 and TRBJ1-1; maybe TRBD1 (5 bases). The CDR3 is made up of 14 amino acids. From germline, CDR1 is SGDLS and CDR2 YYNGEE. V lost 4 bases and J 4 bases, leaving 14 bases between the germline ends.

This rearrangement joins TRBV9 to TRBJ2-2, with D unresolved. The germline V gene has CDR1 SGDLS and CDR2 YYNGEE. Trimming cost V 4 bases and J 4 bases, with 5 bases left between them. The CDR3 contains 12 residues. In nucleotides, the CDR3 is TGTGCCAGCAGCTCCCTCACCGGGGAGCTGTTTTTT. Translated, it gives CASSSLTGELFF.

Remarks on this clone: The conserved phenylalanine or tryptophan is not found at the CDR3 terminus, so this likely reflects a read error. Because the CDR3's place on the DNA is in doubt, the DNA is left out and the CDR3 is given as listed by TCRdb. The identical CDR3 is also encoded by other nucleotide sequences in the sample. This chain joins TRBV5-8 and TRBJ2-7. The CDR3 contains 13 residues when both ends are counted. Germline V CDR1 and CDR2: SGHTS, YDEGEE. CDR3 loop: CASSLVRKWPRNI.